A single sample gave rise to the 21 T cell receptor beta chains below, sequenced in a study of T cell changes during pregnancy in multiple sclerosis. The table came from immunoSEQ multiplex PCR; TCRdb's copy has only in-frame clones and leaves some out. The sample consists of 85,000 to 130,000 clones, around 92% of them appearing once. Sequences were derived from peripheral blood, sampled after pregnancy. The receptors shown here come from a female donor with multiple sclerosis, enrolled in a pregnancy study.

The chain joins TRBV2 to TRBJ2-1; 12 bases are a match to TRBD2. CDR1 is SNHLY and CDR2 is FYNNEI in the germline V gene. V trimming: 4 bases; J trimming: 0 bases; junction bases outside the gene matches: 10. The CDR3 spans 19 residues. CDR3 amino acids: CASSGTSGKWGSSYNEQFF. CDR3 nucleotides: TGTGCCAGCAGTGGGACTAGCGGGAAATGGGGGAGCTCCTACAATGAGCAGTTCTTC.

The chain recombines TRBV10-3 with TRBJ1-3, with D maybe TRBD1 (5 bases). CDR1 and CDR2 (germline): ENHRY, SYGVKD. V lost 5 bases and J 7 bases, leaving 24 bases between the germline ends. There are 17 residues in the CDR3. The CDR3 DNA is TGTGCCATCAGTTTAACTCGGACCCCGGTCGGGGGGAACACCATATATTTT. Residues: CAISLTRTPVGGNTIYF.

The chain is built from TRBV10-3 and TRBJ2-3, with D possibly being TRBD2 (6 bases). The CDR3 is made up of 13 amino acids. The ends were cut back, 10 bases at V and 4 bases at J, with 15 bases in the middle. Germline V gene lookup returns CDR1 ENHRY and CDR2 SYGVKD. CDR3 residues: CATLASEADTQYF. The CDR3 coding sequence is TGTGCCACCCTAGCTAGCGAGGCAGATACGCAGTATTTT.

The chain employs TRBV6-5 and TRBJ2-7, with D possibly matching TRBD2 (5 bases). Trimming removed 6 bases from V and 3 bases from J, with 9 bases in between. Per germline, CDR1 MNHEY and CDR2 SVGAGI. CDR3 length equals 12 residues. The CDR3 DNA sequence: TGTGCCAGCAGGTCGGGATTCTACGAGCAGTACTTC. Encoded protein: CASRSGFYEQYF.

The chain links TRBV6-5 to TRBJ1-5; D not resolved. V was trimmed by 5 bases and J by 5 bases, leaving 10 bases between them. This CDR3 is 13 amino acids long. Germline values: CDR1 MNHEY, CDR2 SVGAGI. CDR3: CASSPYGDQPQHF. DNA for the CDR3: TGTGCCAGCAGTCCCTACGGGGATCAGCCCCAGCATTTT.

This clone has just one count. The chain carries TRBV7-3 and TRBJ2-6; 8 bases map to TRBD1. This CDR3 has 16 amino acids. Trimming took 4 bases from V and 2 from J; bases not matched to a gene: 4. Germline values: CDR1 SGHTA, CDR2 FQGTGA. In DNA, the CDR3 is TGTGCCAGCAGCTCCAGGACAGGGACTGGGGCCAACGTCCTGACTTTC. The encoded protein is CASSSRTGTGANVLTF.

V usage is TRBV2 and J usage is TRBJ1-2; D is possibly TRBD1 (5 bases). Trimming took off 3 bases at V and 1 base at J, with 15 bases between the two ends. In germline, CDR1 is SNHLY, CDR2 FYNNEI. This CDR3 is built from 16 residues. In DNA, the CDR3 is TGTGCCAGCAGTGACCGGGGGGTCAGGGTTAACTATGGCTACACCTTC. It is translated as CASSDRGVRVNYGYTF. Full variable domain (missing parts from reference TRBV2 and TRBJ1-2): EPEVTQTPSHQVTQMGQEVILRCVPISNHLYFYWYRQILGQKVEFLVSFYNNEISEKSEIFDDQFSVERPDGSNFTLKIRSTKLEDSAMYFCASSDRGVRVNYGYTFGSGTRLTVV.

The chain combines TRBV7-2 with TRBJ2-1; D uncertain. The CDR3 has 15 amino acids. Trimming cost V 1 base and J 0 bases, with 7 bases left between them. Germline CDR1 is SGHTA and CDR2 is FQGNSA. The CDR3 coding sequence is TGTGCCAGCAGCTTAGGAGCGTACTCCTACAATGAGCAGTTCTTC. Encoded protein: CASSLGAYSYNEQFF.

CDR3 sequence reads: CASSVESGLFTEAFF. Here the CDR3 DNA reads TGTGCCAGCAGCGTAGAGTCAGGGCTTTTCACTGAAGCTTTCTTT. J is TRBJ1-1 and V is TRBV9; a weak D match, TRBD1 (5 bases). CDR3 length: 15 residues. Germline CDR1 is SGDLS and CDR2 is YYNGEE. V was cut by 0 bases and J by 4 bases, with 13 bases left in between.

This chain uses TRBV28 with TRBJ1-2; no firm D call. Germline V gene data show CDR1 as MDHEN and CDR2 as SYDVKM. The CDR3 spans 14 residues. Trimming pared 5 bases from V and 4 bases from J, leaving 14 bases between. The CDR3 coding sequence is TGTGCCAGCAGTCTCAGTTTAGACACCTATGGCTACACCTTC. Encoded protein: CASSLSLDTYGYTF.

The rearrangement uses TRBV7-6 and TRBJ2-5; D possibly corresponds to TRBD1 (6 bases). This CDR3 spans 15 amino acids. Germline values: CDR1 SGHVS, CDR2 FNYEAQ. The germline V and J ends were trimmed by 1 base and 2 bases, with 11 bases remaining between them. CDR3 sequence: CASSLVVGGQETQYF. CDR3 nucleotide sequence: TGTGCCAGCAGCTTAGTAGTAGGGGGTCAAGAGACCCAGTACTTC.

This chain connects TRBV30 to TRBJ2-3; perhaps TRBD2 as D (6 bases). The CDR3 is 12 residues long. The V end lost 3 bases, the J end lost 5 bases, and 9 bases lay between the germline ends. Germline V gives CDR1 GTSNPN, CDR2 SVGIG (reference sequence). As DNA, the CDR3 is TGTGCCTGGAGCAAAGCGGGAGATACGCAGTATTTT. Protein product: CAWSKAGDTQYF.

The chain employs TRBV9 and TRBJ2-5; 7 bases map to TRBD2. The J segment lost 2 bases and the V segment lost 7 bases, leaving 5 bases of the junction unmatched. The CDR3 runs 13 residues. In germline, CDR1 is SGDLS, CDR2 YYNGEE. The CDR3 sequence: CASQRGGQETQYF. The DNA for the CDR3 is TGTGCCAGCCAAAGGGGAGGGCAAGAGACCCAGTACTTC.

The chain joins TRBV18 to TRBJ1-5; possible D gene TRBD1, 6 bases. CDR3 length: 17 amino acids. V gave up 2 bases and J gave up 2 bases, with 16 bases separating them. From germline, CDR1 is KGHSH and CDR2 LQKENI. CDR3 protein: CASSPKGGRSGNQPQHF. The DNA of the CDR3 is TGTGCCAGCTCACCAAAGGGGGGGCGGTCCGGCAATCAGCCCCAGCATTTT. Combining the CDR3 with reference TRBV18 and TRBJ1-5 gives the whole variable domain NAGVMQNPRHLVRRRGQEARLRCSPMKGHSHVYWYRQLPEEGLKFMVYLQKENIIDESGMPKERFSAEFPKEGPSILRIQQVVRGDSAAYFCASSPKGGRSGNQPQHFGDGTRLSIL.

This clone was seen only once. The chain has TRBV5-6 and TRBJ2-7, with D possibly TRBD1 on 5 matching bases. Germline CDR1 SGHDT, CDR2 YYEEEE. This CDR3 has 12 amino acids. V shed 3 bases and J shed 2 bases, with 6 bases lying between them. The CDR3 DNA reads as TGTGCCAGCAGCTCAGGGCCCTACGAGCAGTACTTC. Protein product: CASSSGPYEQYF.

This sequence joins TRBV19 and TRBJ2-2, with 15 nucleotides matching TRBD2. Germline CDR1 reads LNHDA; CDR2 reads SQIVND (reference sequence). With 1 base clipped from V and 4 bases from J, the junction kept 1 base outside the gene matches. The CDR3 is made up of 17 amino acids. CDR3 DNA: TGTGCCAGTAGTATAGTGGGACTAGCGGGAGGCACCGGGGAGCTGTTTTTT. It specifies CASSIVGLAGGTGELFF.

The J gene is TRBJ2-1, the V gene TRBV30; 7 bases map to TRBD1. This CDR3 contains 16 residues. Trimming took 7 bases from V and 0 from J; bases not matched to a gene: 12. Germline CDR1 is GTSNPN and CDR2 is SVGIG (reference sequence). CDR3 coding DNA: TGTGCCTTCGTAACCACAGGGGAAGGCTCCTACAATGAGCAGTTCTTC. As protein: CAFVTTGEGSYNEQFF.

This clone was recorded only once. Other DNA variants within this sample encode the same CDR3. The chain uses TRBV6-5 and TRBJ1-3, with D possibly matching TRBD1 (6 bases). The CDR3 consists of 14 residues. Germline CDR1 reads MNHEY; CDR2 reads SVGAGI. V was clipped by 5 bases and J by 0 bases, with 8 bases between them. This chain's CDR3 is CASSATGSGNTIYF. In DNA, the CDR3 is TGTGCCAGCAGTGCGACAGGCTCTGGAAACACCATATATTTT.

The V and J genes are TRBV19 and TRBJ2-1; 7 nucleotides line up with TRBD2. The length of the CDR3 is 15 residues. V lost 3 bases to trimming and J lost 5 bases; unmatched junction nucleotides: 7. Germline V gene data show CDR1 as LNHDA and CDR2 as SQIVND (reference sequence). CDR3 sequence: CASSIAASGHNEQFF. CDR3 in DNA: TGTGCCAGTAGTATTGCGGCTAGCGGACACAATGAGCAGTTCTTC.

In this sample, this clone turned up once. This chain connects TRBV7-3 to TRBJ1-2; 9 bases match TRBD1. Germline CDR1 is SGHTA and CDR2 is FQGTGA. There are 15 residues in the CDR3. V was pared by 5 bases and J by 8 bases, with 12 bases of the junction left unmatched. This chain's CDR3 is CASSPGQGNFLGYTF. CDR3 DNA sequence: TGTGCCAGCAGCCCGGGACAGGGAAACTTTTTAGGCTACACCTTC.

This chain connects TRBV18 to TRBJ2-7, with 10 bases aligning to TRBD2. The CDR3 totals 14 residues. The ends lost 6 bases at V and 6 bases at J; junction bases unmatched: 8. Germline values: CDR1 KGHSH, CDR2 LQKENI. CDR3 DNA: TGTGCCAGCTCGGGTAGCGGGGGGAACCGCGAGCAGTACTTC. Translation: CASSGSGGNREQYF.